The clone carrying this TCR beta chain has a count of ten or more. Looked up from germline, CDR1 is MNHGY and CDR2 is SAAAGT. The CDR3 length is 16 residues. The V end was cut by 4 bases, the J end by 0 bases, with 12 bases between. These data belong to a study of sequential checkpoint blockade in melanoma. This sample's treatment: randomized to nivolumab then ipilimumab (arm A) or the reverse (arm B). Some clones are missing from TCRdb's copy, which holds only in-frame ones; the method was immunoSEQ multiplex PCR. There are about 12,000 clones in the sample; about 28% occur only once, and roughly 20% lies in the top ten.

The sample in question was tumor tissue (inferred from file names), obtained from a patient given nivolumab and ipilimumab in sequence. The chain joins TRBV6-8 to TRBJ2-2, with D perhaps TRBD1 (6 bases). This sequence was found in a human donor with melanoma. CDR3 amino acids: CASSSPGTPNTGELFF. The CDR3 DNA follows: TGTGCCAGCAGTTCTCCCGGGACACCGAACACCGGGGAGCTGTTTTTT.